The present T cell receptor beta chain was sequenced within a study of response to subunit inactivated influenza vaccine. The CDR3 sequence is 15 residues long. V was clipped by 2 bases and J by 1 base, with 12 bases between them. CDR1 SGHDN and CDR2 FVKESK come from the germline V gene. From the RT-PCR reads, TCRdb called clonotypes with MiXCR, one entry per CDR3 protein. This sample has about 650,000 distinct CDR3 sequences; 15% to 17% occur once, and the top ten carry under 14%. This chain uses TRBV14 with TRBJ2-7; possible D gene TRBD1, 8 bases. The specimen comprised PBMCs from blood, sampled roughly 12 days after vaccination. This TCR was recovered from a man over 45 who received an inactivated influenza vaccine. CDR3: CASSQNRGGSYEQYF. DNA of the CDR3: TGTGCCAGCAGCCAAAACAGGGGGGGGTCCTACGAGCAGTACTTC.